Listed below are T cell receptor beta chains from one sample, sequenced in a study of blood T cell repertoires in COVID-19. TCRdb's copy holds only in-frame clones and misses some; the assay was immunoSEQ multiplex PCR. Among around 30,000 clones listed, around 91% were seen once. Sequenced material: peripheral blood. These TCRs come from a man older than 75 with acute or convalescent COVID-19. The CDR3 runs from the conserved cysteine through the conserved F or W. D genes are given only for firm matches. Clone size is given for some rows only: seen once, a few or many times, or a class if the clone is expanded.

.	TRBV20-1	TRBJ2-7	.	TGCAGTGCTAGAACGGGTGCCGAGCAGTACTTC	CSARTGAEQYF
TRBD2	TRBV10-3	TRBJ2-3	.	TGTGCCACCTCCGGGACTAGGGATACGCAGTATTTT	CATSGTRDTQYF
.	TRBV18	TRBJ1-3	.	TGTGCCAGCTCACCACCAGGGGTTGACACCATATATTTT	CASSPPGVDTIYF
TRBD2	TRBV6-4	TRBJ2-1	once	TGTGCCAGCAGCCAGGTTAGCGGGCGCTACAATGAGCAGTTCTTC	CASSQVSGRYNEQFF
.	TRBV7-6	TRBJ2-7	.	TGTGCCAGCAGCTCCAGGGGATCCTCCTACGAGCAGTACTTC	CASSSRGSSYEQYF
.	TRBV7-9	TRBJ1-4	.	TGTGCCAGCACCCGACAAGGGGGTAATGAAAAACTGTTTTTT	CASTRQGGNEKLFF
TRBD2	TRBV24-1	TRBJ2-1	.	TGTGCCACCAGTGAGGCACTCGGGCGGGGGGGCCGAAACAATGAGCAGTTCTTC	CATSEALGRGGRNNEQFF
TRBD1	TRBV15	TRBJ2-1	.	TGTGCCACCAGCAGGGACAGGGTTTGGAATGAGCAGTTCTTC	CATSRDRVWNEQFF
.	TRBV24-1	TRBJ1-5	.	TGTGCCACCAGTGACGGGGGGAGTCAGCCCCAGCATTTT	CATSDGGSQPQHF
.	TRBV28	TRBJ2-2	.	TGTGCCAGCCCCGATAGGAGGGGATGGACCGGGGAGCTGTTTTTT	CASPDRRGWTGELFF
.	TRBV30	TRBJ1-2	.	TGTGCCTGGAGCGACAGTAACTATGGCTACACCTTC	CAWSDSNYGYTF
TRBD2	TRBV19	TRBJ2-1	.	TGTGCCACCGGAAGGGAGCGGGGGCGGGGCTCCTACAATGAGCAGTTCTTC	CATGRERGRGSYNEQFF
.	TRBV28	TRBJ1-4	once	TGTGCCAGCAGTTCCACAGGGCTTCTAAATGAAAAACTGTTTTTT	CASSSTGLLNEKLFF
TRBD1	TRBV4-2	TRBJ1-4	.	TGTGCCAGCAGCCACTCCCTTTCCCCGACAGGGACTAATGAAAAACTGTTTTTT	CASSHSLSPTGTNEKLFF
.	TRBV27	TRBJ2-7	once	TGTGCCAGCAGTTTATCGACAGCCTCCTACGAGCAGTACTTC	CASSLSTASYEQYF
.	TRBV3-1/TRBV3-2	TRBJ1-2	.	TGTGCCAGCAGCCACACAGGGACTGGCTACACCTTC	CASSHTGTGYTF
.	TRBV7-8	TRBJ1-6	few	TGTGCCAGCAGCTATGACAGATATAATTCACCCCTCCACTTT	CASSYDRYNSPLHF
.	TRBV3-1/TRBV3-2	TRBJ1-6	few	TGTGCCAGCGGGTTCCAGGGGTACAATTCACCCCTCCACTTT	CASGFQGYNSPLHF
TRBD1	TRBV2	TRBJ1-2	.	TGTGCCAGCAGTACGGACAGGGTCTATGGCTACACCTTC	CASSTDRVYGYTF
.	TRBV9	TRBJ2-4	.	TGTGCCAGCAGCGTAGGCCCCACGGGAAACATTCAGTACTTC	CASSVGPTGNIQYF
TRBD1	TRBV19	TRBJ1-5	.	TGTGCCAGTGGTTCCGGGACAGGGATCAATCAGCCCCAGCATTTT	CASGSGTGINQPQHF
TRBD2	TRBV27	TRBJ2-3	.	TGTGCCAGCCTGCAGCGGGGGGGGCCGTCGGGGTTGGTAGATACGCAGTATTTT	CASLQRGGPSGLVDTQYF
TRBD1	TRBV19	TRBJ1-1	.	TGTGCCAGTGGGACAGGGTTCATGAACACTGAAGCTTTCTTT	CASGTGFMNTEAFF
.	TRBV27	TRBJ2-7	.	TGTGCCAGCAGCCCGGGGGTTTTTTACGAGCAGTACTTC	CASSPGVFYEQYF
.	TRBV7-8	TRBJ1-2	.	TGTGCCAGCAGCTGGGGGCCCTCGACAGCTGGCTACACCTTC	CASSWGPSTAGYTF
TRBD1	TRBV30	TRBJ2-6	.	TGTGCCTGGAGTGTCCCCTGGGGAAGGACAGGGGGTCCTGGGGCCAACGTCCTGACTTTC	CAWSVPWGRTGGPGANVLTF
TRBD1	TRBV5-6	TRBJ1-5	.	TGTGCCAGCAGCATACAGGGGGCACGCAATCAGCCCCAGCATTTT	CASSIQGARNQPQHF
.	TRBV15	TRBJ2-7	.	TGTGCCACCAGCAGAGATCTTGGGCAGACCTACGAGCAGTACTTC	CATSRDLGQTYEQYF
.	TRBV19	TRBJ2-7	.	TGTGCCAGTAGTATAGTCAGGGATCGAGAGCAGTACTTC	CASSIVRDREQYF
TRBD2	TRBV29-1	TRBJ2-3	.	TGCAGCGCAATCCTAGCGGGGGGAGACACAGATACGCAGTATTTT	CSAILAGGDTDTQYF
.	TRBV2	TRBJ2-1	.	TGTGCCAGCACCCGGCGGGGAAACAATGAGCAGTTCTTC	CASTRRGNNEQFF
TRBD1	TRBV18	TRBJ2-2	once	TGTGCCAGCTCACCAACTTCGACAGGGGGCATCGGGGAGCTGTTTTTT	CASSPTSTGGIGELFF
.	TRBV9	TRBJ1-1	.	TGTGCCAGCAGCGAAGGGAGAAGGTCTGAAGCTTTCTTT	CASSEGRRSEAFF
.	TRBV11-2	TRBJ2-5	.	TGTGCCAGCAGCTTATTTAGCAGCGACCAAGAGACCCAGTACTTC	CASSLFSSDQETQYF
.	TRBV10-3	TRBJ1-2	.	TGTGCCATCAGTGTCAGGGGAAGCTCCGTGTATGGCTACACCTTC	CAISVRGSSVYGYTF
.	TRBV18	TRBJ2-7	.	TGTGCCAGCTCACCAAGCTACGGGTTTCGTTCCTACGAGCAGTACTTC	CASSPSYGFRSYEQYF
TRBD1	TRBV30	TRBJ2-7	.	TGTGCCTGGAACCCAGGGGGCTCCTACGAGCAGTACTTC	CAWNPGGSYEQYF
.	TRBV12-5	TRBJ2-5	.	TGTGCTAGTGGTTTATCCGGGTGGGAGACCCAGTACTTC	CASGLSGWETQYF
TRBD1	TRBV7-9	TRBJ2-5	.	TGTGCCAGCAGCCCAATTCGGGGGGACAGGGTTTGGTCAGAGACCCAGTACTTC	CASSPIRGDRVWSETQYF
.	TRBV30	TRBJ2-2	.	TGTGCCTGGAGGGTAAGAGTGCGAGGCGACACCGGGGAGCTGTTTTTT	CAWRVRVRGDTGELFF
.	TRBV7-9	TRBJ2-2	.	TGTGCCAGCACCGGAACCCCCGGCGGTAACACCGGGGAGCTGTTTTTT	CASTGTPGGNTGELFF
.	TRBV12-3/TRBV12-4	TRBJ1-2	.	TGTGCCAGCAGTTCTTCAGGGCCCTATGGCTACACCTTC	CASSSSGPYGYTF
TRBD1	TRBV5-1	TRBJ1-3	.	TGCGCCAGCAGCTCGGGCCGGGGGACAGGGGACCTTCACTCTGGAAACACCATATATTTT	CASSSGRGTGDLHSGNTIYF
TRBD2	TRBV9	TRBJ2-3	.	TGTGCCAGCAGCGAGCGGGGGGGTGCAGATACGCAGTATTTT	CASSERGGADTQYF
.	TRBV19	TRBJ1-4	once	TGTGCCAGTAGTATAGCCAAGCGGGCAACTAATGAAAAACTGTTTTTT	CASSIAKRATNEKLFF
TRBD1	TRBV7-2	TRBJ1-1	.	TGTGCCAGCAGCTTACAGGGGGCGAACACTGAAGCTTTCTTT	CASSLQGANTEAFF
.	TRBV7-2	TRBJ2-5	.	TGTGCCAGCAGCTTAGCTATCCGAGAGACCCAGTACTTC	CASSLAIRETQYF
.	TRBV19	TRBJ2-4	few	TGTGCCAGTAGTACTAGCGATGGAGGATTTGGAATGTTAAACATTCAGTACTTC	CASSTSDGGFGMLNIQYF
.	TRBV14	TRBJ1-1	.	TGTGCCAGCAGCCAAGGTCTACCCGCTCTTACTGAAGCTTTCTTT	CASSQGLPALTEAFF
.	TRBV21-1	TRBJ1-5	.	TGTGCCAGCAGCAAAGGGGAGGGGCGAAGCAATCAGCCCCAGCATTTT	CASSKGEGRSNQPQHF